The clone carrying this TCR beta chain was seen many times. What it binds is unknown. The sample belongs to a study of CD8+CD57+ T cells in acquired aplastic anemia. Across the study: On average, sorted CD4+ and CD8+ cells gave approximately 3.1 ug of DNA. As sequenced from healthy donors, CD4+ cells averaged approximately 11 million reads.

The length of the CDR3 is 12 residues. Looked up from germline, CDR1 is SNHLY and CDR2 is FYNNEI. V lost 6 bases to trimming and J lost 5 bases; unmatched junction nucleotides: 3. Researchers used genomic DNA as the template to profile TCR beta VDJ and CDR3. TCRdb reanalysed the reads using MiXCR and keeps one entry per CDR3 protein. The sample lists about 220,000 distinct CDR3 sequences, 30% to 35% seen once, with roughly 1.1% in the top ten. Points from the study as a whole: Common to patients and controls were approximately 30 CD8+ CDR3 sequences. Researchers reported that CD8+ Simpson's diversity was not significantly different in patients versus controls.

The sample taken for sequencing was sorted CD4+, CD8+, or CD8+CD57+ T cells (not recorded which) from PBMCs. This chain uses TRBV2 with TRBJ2-5; 7 bases map to TRBD1. This sequence originates from a human donor in good health, serving as a control. The CDR3 loop is CASRKGGETQYF. The CDR3 DNA follows: TGTGCCAGCAGAAAAGGGGGCGAGACCCAGTACTTC.